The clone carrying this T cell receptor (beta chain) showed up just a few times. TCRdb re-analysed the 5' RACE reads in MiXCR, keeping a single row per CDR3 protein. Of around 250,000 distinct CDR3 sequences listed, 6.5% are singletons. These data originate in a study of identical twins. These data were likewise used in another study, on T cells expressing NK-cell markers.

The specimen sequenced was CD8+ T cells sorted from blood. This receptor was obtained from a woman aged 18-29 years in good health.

CDR3 loop: CASSLGTSGNYNEQFF. In DNA form, the CDR3 reads TGTGCCAGCAGTTTAGGGACTAGCGGGAACTACAATGAGCAGTTCTTC. V and J are TRBV27 and TRBJ2-1, with 13 bases matching TRBD2. The CDR3 has 16 amino acids. The germline V gene has CDR1 MNHEY and CDR2 SMNVEV (reference sequence). The junction had 1 base not matched to a gene; V was cut back by 2 bases and J by 3 bases.